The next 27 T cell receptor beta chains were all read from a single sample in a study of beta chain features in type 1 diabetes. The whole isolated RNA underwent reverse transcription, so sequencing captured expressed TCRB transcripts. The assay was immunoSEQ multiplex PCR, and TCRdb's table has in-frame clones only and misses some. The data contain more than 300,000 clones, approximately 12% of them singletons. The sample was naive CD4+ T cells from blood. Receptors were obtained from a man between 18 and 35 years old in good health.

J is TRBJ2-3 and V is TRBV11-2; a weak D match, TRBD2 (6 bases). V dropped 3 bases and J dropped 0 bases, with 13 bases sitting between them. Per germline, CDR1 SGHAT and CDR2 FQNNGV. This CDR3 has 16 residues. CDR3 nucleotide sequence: TGTGCCAGCAGCTTGGGGGGAGATCCGAGCACAGATACGCAGTATTTT. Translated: CASSLGGDPSTDTQYF.

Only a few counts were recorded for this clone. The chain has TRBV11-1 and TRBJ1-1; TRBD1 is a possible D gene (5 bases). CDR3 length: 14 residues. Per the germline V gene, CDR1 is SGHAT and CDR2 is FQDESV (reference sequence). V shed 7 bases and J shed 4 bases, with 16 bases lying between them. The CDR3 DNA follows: TGTGCCAGCACCGGATTAGTCGGGGGCACTGAAGCTTTCTTT. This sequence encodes CASTGLVGGTEAFF.

CDR3 protein: CASSAVFRGSTEAFF. DNA for the CDR3: TGTGCCAGCAGTGCCGTTTTCCGGGGATCCACTGAAGCTTTCTTT. The V and J genes are TRBV27 and TRBJ1-1; D is unclear. The germline V gene has CDR1 MNHEY and CDR2 SMNVEV (reference sequence). The CDR3 contains 15 residues. The V gene lost 5 bases and the J gene lost 4 bases, with 17 bases spanning the gap.

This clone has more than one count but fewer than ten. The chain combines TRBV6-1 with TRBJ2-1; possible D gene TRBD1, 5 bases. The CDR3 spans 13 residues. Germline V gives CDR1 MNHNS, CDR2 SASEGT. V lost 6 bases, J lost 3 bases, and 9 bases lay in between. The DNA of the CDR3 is TGTGCCAGCAGACAGGTTCTCTACAATGAGCAGTTCTTC. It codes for CASRQVLYNEQFF.

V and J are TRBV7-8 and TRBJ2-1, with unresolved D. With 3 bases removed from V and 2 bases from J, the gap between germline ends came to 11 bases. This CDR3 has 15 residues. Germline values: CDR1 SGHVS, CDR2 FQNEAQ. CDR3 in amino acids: CASSFERIPYNEQFF. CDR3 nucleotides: TGTGCCAGCAGCTTTGAGAGGATCCCCTACAATGAGCAGTTCTTC.

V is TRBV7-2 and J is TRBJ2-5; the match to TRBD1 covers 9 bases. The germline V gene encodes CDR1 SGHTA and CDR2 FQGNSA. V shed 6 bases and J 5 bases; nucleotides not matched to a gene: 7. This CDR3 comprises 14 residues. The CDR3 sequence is CASRGTGWEETQYF. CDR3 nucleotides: TGTGCCAGCAGGGGGACAGGGTGGGAGGAGACCCAGTACTTC.

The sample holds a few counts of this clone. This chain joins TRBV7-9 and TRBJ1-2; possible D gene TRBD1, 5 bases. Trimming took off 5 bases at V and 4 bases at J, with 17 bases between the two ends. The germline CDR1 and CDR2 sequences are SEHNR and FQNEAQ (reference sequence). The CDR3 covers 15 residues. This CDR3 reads CASSPPGNSGYGYTF. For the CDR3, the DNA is TGTGCCAGCAGCCCCCCAGGGAATTCGGGCTATGGCTACACCTTC.

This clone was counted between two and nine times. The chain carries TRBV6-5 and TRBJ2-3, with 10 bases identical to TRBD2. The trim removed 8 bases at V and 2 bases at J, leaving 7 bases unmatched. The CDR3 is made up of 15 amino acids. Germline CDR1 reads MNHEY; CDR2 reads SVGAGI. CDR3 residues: CASRRAGGFTDTQYF. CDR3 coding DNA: TGTGCCAGCCGGAGAGCGGGAGGGTTCACAGATACGCAGTATTTT.

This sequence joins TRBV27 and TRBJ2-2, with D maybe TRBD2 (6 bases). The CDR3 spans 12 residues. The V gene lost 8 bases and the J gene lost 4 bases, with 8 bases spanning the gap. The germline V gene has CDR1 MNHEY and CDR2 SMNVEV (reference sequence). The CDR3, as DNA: TGTGCCAGCCGGGGAGGCACCGGGGAGCTGTTTTTT. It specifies CASRGGTGELFF.

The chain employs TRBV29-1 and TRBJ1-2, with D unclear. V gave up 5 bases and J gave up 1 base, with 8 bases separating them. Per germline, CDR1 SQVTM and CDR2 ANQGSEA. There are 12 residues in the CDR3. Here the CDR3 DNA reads TGCAGCGTTTCACTGTTTAACTATGGCTACACCTTC. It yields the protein CSVSLFNYGYTF. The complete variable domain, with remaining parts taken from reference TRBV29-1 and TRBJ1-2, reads SAVISQKPSRDICQRGTSLTIQCQVDSQVTMMFWYRQQPGQSLTLIATANQGSEATYESGFVIDKFPISRPNLTFSTLTVSNMSPEDSSIYLCSVSLFNYGYTFGSGTRLTVV.

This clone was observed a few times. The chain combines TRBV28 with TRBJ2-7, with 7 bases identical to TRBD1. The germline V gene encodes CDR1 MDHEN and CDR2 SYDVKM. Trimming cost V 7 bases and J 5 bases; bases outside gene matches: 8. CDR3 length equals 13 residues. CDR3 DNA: TGTGCCAGCACCCAGGGCGGACAGGACGAGCAGTACTTC. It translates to CASTQGGQDEQYF.

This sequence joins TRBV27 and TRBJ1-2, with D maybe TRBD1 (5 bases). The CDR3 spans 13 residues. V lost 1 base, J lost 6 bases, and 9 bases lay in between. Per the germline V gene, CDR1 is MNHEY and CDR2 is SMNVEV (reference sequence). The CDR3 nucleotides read TGTGCCAGCAGTTTATGGAGGGGCGATGGCTACACCTTC. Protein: CASSLWRGDGYTF.

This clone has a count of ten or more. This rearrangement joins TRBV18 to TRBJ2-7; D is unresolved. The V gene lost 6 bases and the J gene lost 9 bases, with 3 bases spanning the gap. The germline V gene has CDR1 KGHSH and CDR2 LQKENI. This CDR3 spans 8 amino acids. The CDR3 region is CASSRQYF. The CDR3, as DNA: TGTGCCAGCTCCCGGCAGTACTTC.

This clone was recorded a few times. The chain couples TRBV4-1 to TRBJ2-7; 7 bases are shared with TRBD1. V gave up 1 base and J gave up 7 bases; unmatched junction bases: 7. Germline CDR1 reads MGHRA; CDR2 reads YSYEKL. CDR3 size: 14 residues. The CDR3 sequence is CASSQGYRGEEQYF. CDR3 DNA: TGCGCCAGCAGCCAAGGGTACAGGGGCGAGGAGCAGTACTTC.

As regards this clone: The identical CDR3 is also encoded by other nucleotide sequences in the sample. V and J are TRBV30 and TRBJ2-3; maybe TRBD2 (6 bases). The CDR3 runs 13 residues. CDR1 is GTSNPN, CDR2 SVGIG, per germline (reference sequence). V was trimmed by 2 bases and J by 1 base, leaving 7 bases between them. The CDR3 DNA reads TGTGCCTGGAGTCGCGGGGGCACAGATACGCAGTATTTT. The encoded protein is CAWSRGGTDTQYF.

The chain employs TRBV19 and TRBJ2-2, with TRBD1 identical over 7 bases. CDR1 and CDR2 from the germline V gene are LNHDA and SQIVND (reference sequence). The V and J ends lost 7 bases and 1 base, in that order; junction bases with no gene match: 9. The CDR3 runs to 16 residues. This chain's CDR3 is CASTTQGPLNTGELFF. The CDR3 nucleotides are TGTGCCAGTACCACACAGGGGCCCCTGAACACCGGGGAGCTGTTTTTT. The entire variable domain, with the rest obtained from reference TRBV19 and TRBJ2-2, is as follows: DGGITQSPKYLFRKEGQNVTLSCEQNLNHDAMYWYRQDPGQGLRLIYYSQIVNDFQKGDIAEGYSVSREKKESFPLTVTSAQKNPTAFYLCASTTQGPLNTGELFFGEGSRLTVL.

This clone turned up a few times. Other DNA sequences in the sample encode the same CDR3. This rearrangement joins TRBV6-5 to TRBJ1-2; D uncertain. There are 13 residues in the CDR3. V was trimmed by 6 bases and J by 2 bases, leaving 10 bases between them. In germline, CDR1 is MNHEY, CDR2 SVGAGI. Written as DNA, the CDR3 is TGTGCCAGCAGCCGTGACACGAACTATGGCTACACCTTC. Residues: CASSRDTNYGYTF.

The CDR3 nucleotides are TGTGCCAGCTCATACCAGACAGGGGTGAACACTGAAGCTTTCTTT. Translating gives CASSYQTGVNTEAFF. The J gene is TRBJ1-1, the V gene TRBV18; 8 bases agree with TRBD1. This CDR3 spans 15 amino acids. V shed 5 bases and J 0 bases; nucleotides not matched to a gene: 5. In germline, CDR1 is KGHSH, CDR2 LQKENI.

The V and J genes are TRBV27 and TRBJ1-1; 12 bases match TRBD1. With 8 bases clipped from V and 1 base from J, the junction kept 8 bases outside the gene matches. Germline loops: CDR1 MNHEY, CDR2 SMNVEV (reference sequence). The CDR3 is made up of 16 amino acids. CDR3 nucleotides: TGTGCCAGCGCGAGGGGGGACAGGGGGCCGAACACTGAAGCTTTCTTT. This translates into CASARGDRGPNTEAFF.

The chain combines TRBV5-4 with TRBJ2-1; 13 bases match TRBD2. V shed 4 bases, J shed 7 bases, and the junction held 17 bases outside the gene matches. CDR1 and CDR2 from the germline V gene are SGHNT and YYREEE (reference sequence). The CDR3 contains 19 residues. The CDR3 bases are TGTGCCAGCAGCACCGGGACTAGCGGGGTTAGGGTGAGGTCGAATGAGCAGTTCTTC. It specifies CASSTGTSGVRVRSNEQFF.

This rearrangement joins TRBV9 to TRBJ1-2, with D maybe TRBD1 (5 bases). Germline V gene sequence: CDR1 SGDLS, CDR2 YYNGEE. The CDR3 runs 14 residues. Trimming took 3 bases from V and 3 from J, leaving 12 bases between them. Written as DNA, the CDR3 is TGTGCCAGCAGCGGAGAGGTGGGGCACTATGGCTACACCTTC. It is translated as CASSGEVGHYGYTF.

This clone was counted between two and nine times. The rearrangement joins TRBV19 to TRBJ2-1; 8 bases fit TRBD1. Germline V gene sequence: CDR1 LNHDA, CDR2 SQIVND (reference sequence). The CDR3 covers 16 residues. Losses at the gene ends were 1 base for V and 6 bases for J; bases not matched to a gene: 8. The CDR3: CASSIGSGTGFNEQFF. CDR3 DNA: TGTGCCAGTAGTATAGGGTCCGGGACAGGTTTCAATGAGCAGTTCTTC.

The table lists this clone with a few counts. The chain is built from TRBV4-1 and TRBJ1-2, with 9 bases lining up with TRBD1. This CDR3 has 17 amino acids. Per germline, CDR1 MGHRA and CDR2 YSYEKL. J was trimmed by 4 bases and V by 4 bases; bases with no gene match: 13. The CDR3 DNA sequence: TGCGCCAGCAGCCCGAGCACGGGACAGGGCCTTGGCTATGGCTACACCTTC. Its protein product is CASSPSTGQGLGYGYTF.

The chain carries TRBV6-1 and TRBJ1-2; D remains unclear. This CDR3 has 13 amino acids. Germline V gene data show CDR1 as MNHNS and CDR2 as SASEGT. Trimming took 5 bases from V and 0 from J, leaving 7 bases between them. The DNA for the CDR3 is TGTGCCAGCAGTTTAATCCCTAACTATGGCTACACCTTC. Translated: CASSLIPNYGYTF.

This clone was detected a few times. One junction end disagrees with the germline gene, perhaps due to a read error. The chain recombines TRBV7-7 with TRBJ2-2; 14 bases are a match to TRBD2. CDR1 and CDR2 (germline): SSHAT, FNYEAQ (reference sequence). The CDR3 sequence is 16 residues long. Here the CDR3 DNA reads TGTGCTAGCAGCCCGGGACTAGCGGGAGCCACCGGGGAGCTGTTTTTT. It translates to CASSPGLAGATGELFF.

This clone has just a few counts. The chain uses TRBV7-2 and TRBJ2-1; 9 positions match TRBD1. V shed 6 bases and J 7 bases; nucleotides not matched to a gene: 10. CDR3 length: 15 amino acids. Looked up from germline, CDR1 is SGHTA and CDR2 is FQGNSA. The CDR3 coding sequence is TGTGCCAGCAGGGCCGGGACAGGGAGGAGGAATGAGCAGTTCTTC. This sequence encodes CASRAGTGRRNEQFF.

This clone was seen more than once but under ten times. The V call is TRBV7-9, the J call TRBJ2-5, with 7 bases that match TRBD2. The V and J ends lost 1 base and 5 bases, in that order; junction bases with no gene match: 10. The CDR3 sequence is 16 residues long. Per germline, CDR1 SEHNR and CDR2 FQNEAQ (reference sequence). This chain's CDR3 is CASSLEWGGSGETQYF. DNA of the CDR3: TGTGCCAGCAGCTTAGAATGGGGCGGGAGTGGCGAGACCCAGTACTTC.